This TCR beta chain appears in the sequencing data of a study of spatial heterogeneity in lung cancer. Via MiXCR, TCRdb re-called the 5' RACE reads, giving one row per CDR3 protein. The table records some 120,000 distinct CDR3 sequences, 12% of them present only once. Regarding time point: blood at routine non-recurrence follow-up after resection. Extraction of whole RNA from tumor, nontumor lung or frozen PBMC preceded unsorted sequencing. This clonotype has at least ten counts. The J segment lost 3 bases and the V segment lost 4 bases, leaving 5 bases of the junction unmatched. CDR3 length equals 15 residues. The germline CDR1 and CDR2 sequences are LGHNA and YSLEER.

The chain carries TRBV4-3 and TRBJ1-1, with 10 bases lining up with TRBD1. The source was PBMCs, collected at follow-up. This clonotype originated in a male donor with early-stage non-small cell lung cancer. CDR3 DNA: TGCGCCAGCAGCCCAGAGGGACAGGGGCACACTGAAGCTTTCTTT. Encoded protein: CASSPEGQGHTEAFF.